Listed here is a single TCR beta chain. The record originates from a study of T cells expressing NK-cell markers. Overall study context: The eight sequenced donors comprised seven who were HCMV-seropositive and one who was seronegative.

Using the 5' RACE reads, TCRdb records one entry per CDR3 protein without DNA. Recorded for this sample: some 280,000 distinct CDR3 sequences. Germline V gene sequence: CDR1 ENHRY, CDR2 SYGVKD. This CDR3 has 16 amino acids. Sequencing was performed on blood T cells: a sorted CD56 or NKG2C T cell subset, CD4+ or CD8+ T cells, or bulk PBMC T cells (not recorded which). The TCR originated in a man between 18 and 35 years old in good health. This rearrangement joins TRBV10-3 to TRBJ2-3; TCRdb indicates TRBD2, and absent DNA this call remains unverified. CDR3 region: CAISERTSGSVDTQYF.